One and the same sample provided the 9 T cell receptor beta chains below, sequenced in a study of T cell changes during pregnancy in multiple sclerosis. Assay used: immunoSEQ multiplex PCR; TCRdb lists only in-frame clones, some missing. The sample contains approximately 88,000 clones, about 95% of which appear only once. Material: peripheral blood, obtained in the second trimester of pregnancy. Receptors originate from a female donor with multiple sclerosis, enrolled in a pregnancy study.

The V gene is TRBV4-3, the J gene TRBJ2-3; the D gene is possibly TRBD2 (6 bases). V shed 0 bases and J shed 8 bases, with 24 bases lying between them. Germline values: CDR1 LGHNA, CDR2 YSLEER. The CDR3 extends over 18 amino acids. The CDR3 DNA reads TGCGCCAGCAGCCAAGATCGTAGGAGGGCGAAGCGAATAATTACGCAGTATTTT. As protein: CASSQDRRRAKRIITQYF.

This clone came up once. This chain links TRBV2 with TRBJ1-4, with D perhaps matching TRBD1 (6 bases). The CDR3 covers 14 residues. Per germline, CDR1 SNHLY and CDR2 FYNNEI. V dropped 6 bases and J dropped 10 bases, with 18 bases sitting between them. The chain's CDR3 is CASSPAGGGVKLFF. The CDR3 bases are TGTGCCAGCAGCCCCGCGGGAGGGGGTGTAAAACTGTTTTTT.

This clone was counted ten times or more. The gene calls are TRBV2 and TRBJ2-1, with D maybe TRBD1 (6 bases). The V gene's germline CDR1 is SNHLY and CDR2 FYNNEI. V was pared by 3 bases and J by 9 bases, with 12 bases between. The CDR3 spans 13 residues. The CDR3 loop reads CASSDVGTIEQFF. CDR3 nucleotide sequence: TGTGCCAGCAGTGATGTCGGGACAATTGAGCAGTTCTTC.

The chain recombines TRBV4-1 with TRBJ1-5; TRBD1 matches 8 bases. With 1 base clipped from V and 7 bases from J, the junction kept 6 bases outside the gene matches. There are 15 residues in the CDR3. Per germline, CDR1 MGHRA and CDR2 YSYEKL. DNA for the CDR3: TGCGCCAGCAGCCAAGTGCCAGGGGGCGACCAGCCCCAGCATTTT. Its translation: CASSQVPGGDQPQHF.

The chain employs TRBV28 and TRBJ2-5; TRBD1 matches 10 bases. With 4 bases clipped from V and 4 bases from J, the junction kept 6 bases outside the gene matches. Germline V gene lookup returns CDR1 MDHEN and CDR2 SYDVKM. This CDR3 spans 15 amino acids. In DNA form, the CDR3 reads TGTGCCAGCAGTTCCCCGGGACAGGGGACAGAGACCCAGTACTTC. It yields the protein CASSSPGQGTETQYF.

This chain uses TRBV5-1 with TRBJ2-1; D possibly corresponds to TRBD2 (6 bases). The germline CDR1 and CDR2 sequences are SGHRS and YFSETQ. The V end was cut by 0 bases, the J end by 0 bases, with 10 bases between. The CDR3 is made up of 16 amino acids. In nucleotides, the CDR3 is TGCGCCAGCAGCTTGGCGGCCGGGAGCTCCTACAATGAGCAGTTCTTC. Translating gives CASSLAAGSSYNEQFF.

V usage is TRBV5-6 and J usage is TRBJ2-7; TRBD2 is a possible D gene (6 bases). The V end was cut by 0 bases, the J end by 5 bases, with 15 bases between. Germline-derived CDR1 and CDR2 are SGHDT and YYEEEE. The CDR3 is 15 amino acids. The CDR3 DNA reads TGTGCCAGCAGCTTGGTCGTTAGGGGAGGAAACGAGCAGTACTTC. Translation gives CASSLVVRGGNEQYF. The full variable domain, with the rest looked up from reference TRBV5-6 and TRBJ2-7, is DAGVTQSPTHLIKTRGQQVTLRCSPKSGHDTVSWYQQALGQGPQFIFQYYEEEERQRGNFPDRFSGHQFPNYSSELNVNALLLGDSALYLCASSLVVRGGNEQYFGPGTRLTVT.

The chain is built from TRBV5-1 and TRBJ1-2; the match to TRBD1 covers 7 bases. Germline CDR1 is SGHRS and CDR2 is YFSETQ. The CDR3 is 15 residues long. With 5 bases clipped from V and 1 base from J, the junction kept 8 bases outside the gene matches. This CDR3 reads CASSPWTGVNYGYTF. CDR3 sequence (DNA): TGCGCCAGCAGTCCATGGACAGGTGTTAACTATGGCTACACCTTC. Supplemented by reference TRBV5-1 and TRBJ1-2, the full variable domain reads KAGVTQTPRYLIKTRGQQVTLSCSPISGHRSVSWYQQTPGQGLQFLFEYFSETQRNKGNFPGRFSGRQFSNSRSEMNVSTLELGDSALYLCASSPWTGVNYGYTFGSGTRLTVV.

The chain uses TRBV10-2 and TRBJ1-4, with 7 bases matching TRBD1. J lost 4 bases, V lost 0 bases, and 11 bases had no gene match. The germline V gene encodes CDR1 WSHSY and CDR2 SAAADI. The CDR3 runs to 18 residues. The CDR3: CASSESTGIPEFNEKLFF. CDR3 nucleotide sequence: TGCGCCAGCAGTGAGTCGACAGGGATTCCCGAGTTTAATGAAAAACTGTTTTTT.